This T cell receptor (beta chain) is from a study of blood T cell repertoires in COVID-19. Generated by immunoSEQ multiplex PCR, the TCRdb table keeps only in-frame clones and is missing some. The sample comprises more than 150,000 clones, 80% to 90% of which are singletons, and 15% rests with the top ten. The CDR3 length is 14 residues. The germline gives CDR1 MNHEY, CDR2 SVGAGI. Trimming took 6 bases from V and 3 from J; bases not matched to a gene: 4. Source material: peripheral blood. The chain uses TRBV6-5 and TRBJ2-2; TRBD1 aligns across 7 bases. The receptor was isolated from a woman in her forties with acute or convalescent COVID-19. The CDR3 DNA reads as TGTGCCAGCAGGAGGGGACAGTACACCGGGGAGCTGTTTTTT. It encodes CASRRGQYTGELFF.